The T cell receptor beta chain described here comes from a study of cytomegalovirus exposure and HLA in healthy donors. Study overall: The same platform was used for the 130 or so validation repertoires as for the roughly 660 first-cohort repertoires, as reported in a later analysis.

Overall study results and limits: In vitro experiments confirmed that three CMV-associated chains were specific for CMV antigens. Listed as cytomegalovirus-associated were about 160 TCR beta chains.

Assay used: immunoSEQ multiplex PCR; TCRdb lists only in-frame clones, some missing. The sample contains over 200,000 clones, 70% to 90% of which appear only once. Comment on this clone: Its cognate antigen is unknown.

Sequenced material: PBMCs. The receptor was isolated from a woman younger than 30 in good health and CMV-seronegative.

In nucleotides, the CDR3 is TGTGCCAGCAGTTCGGGACAGGGATCCACTGAAGCTTTCTTT. Translation gives CASSSGQGSTEAFF. The chain joins TRBV6-5 to TRBJ1-1; 9 positions agree with TRBD1. Germline V gives CDR1 MNHEY, CDR2 SVGAGI. J gave up 4 bases and V 4 bases, and 4 bases lay outside the gene matches. The CDR3 is 14 amino acids.